This T cell receptor beta chain was captured in a study of cytomegalovirus exposure and HLA in healthy donors. The V end lost 0 bases, the J end lost 7 bases, and 10 bases lay between the germline ends. This CDR3 region has 14 residues. Germline V gene data show CDR1 as LGHNA and CDR2 as YSLEER. TCRdb's table, derived via immunoSEQ multiplex PCR, lists solely in-frame clones and lacks some. Among about 240,000 clones listed, roughly 89% were seen once. This chain connects TRBV4-3 to TRBJ2-1; D gene uncertain. The sequenced sample consisted of PBMCs. The clonotype originates from a man aged 18 to 29 in good health and CMV-seronegative. In DNA form, the CDR3 reads TGCGCCAGCAGCCAAGATTCCCTCGGTAATGAGCAGTTCTTC. Amino acid sequence: CASSQDSLGNEQFF.